This T cell receptor beta chain was documented in a study of identical twins. Carrying unique molecular identifiers, the cDNA also gained a universal primer site through template switching. MiXCR was run by TCRdb on the 5' RACE reads, yielding one entry per CDR3 protein. The data hold over 250,000 distinct CDR3 sequences, with roughly 9.7% observed a single time. Points from the study as a whole: Twin sharing of out-of-frame TCR alpha was underestimated by models in monozygotic pairs.

A word on this clonotype: Its antigen is unidentified.

These same data were also listed under a study on yellow fever vaccine responses in identical twins. In that study: Reportedly, the T cell response mounted by twins to vaccine seemed partly convergent, partly personalized.

The sequence came from a woman between 18 and 29 years old in good health. Input material: CD8+ T cells sorted from blood.

Written as DNA, the CDR3 is TGTGCCAGCAGTTTATATCAGGGGGCTGCCTCCTACGAGCAGTACTTC. It yields the protein CASSLYQGAASYEQYF. V is TRBV27 and J is TRBJ2-7; 8 bases are shared with TRBD1. This CDR3 is 16 amino acids long. V was clipped by 1 base and J by 0 bases; unmatched bases: 5. Germline lookup yields CDR1 MNHEY and CDR2 SMNVEV (reference sequence).